A single sample gave rise to the 5 T cell receptor beta chains below, sequenced in a study of PD-L1 blockade in urothelial cancer. Time point in this sample: pretreatment peripheral blood. Data came from immunoSEQ multiplex PCR; TCRdb stores just in-frame clones and leaves some out. The sample includes tens of thousands of clones, roughly 79% of them seen just once. Sequenced here: PBMCs, sampled around atezolizumab (anti-PD-L1) treatment. The receptors derive from a man aged 65 to 85 with urothelial cancer.

The rearrangement uses TRBV19 and TRBJ2-3; TRBD2 aligns across 7 bases. The germline V gene has CDR1 LNHDA and CDR2 SQIVND (reference sequence). The CDR3 consists of 13 residues. V lost 1 base to trimming and J lost 7 bases; unmatched junction nucleotides: 2. The CDR3 sequence: CASSIGGGNTQYF. CDR3 in DNA: TGTGCCAGTAGTATAGGGGGGGGGAATACGCAGTATTTT.

The chain is built from TRBV5-4 and TRBJ2-3, with 15 bases aligning to TRBD2. Trimming cost V 4 bases and J 1 base; bases outside gene matches: 4. The germline CDR1 and CDR2 sequences are SGHNT and YYREEE (reference sequence). The CDR3 is 17 amino acids. CDR3 region: CASSGLAGGPGTDTQYF. The CDR3, as DNA: TGTGCCAGCAGCGGACTAGCGGGAGGGCCGGGCACAGATACGCAGTATTTT.

The rearrangement links TRBV27 to TRBJ1-4; TRBD1 might be the D (6 bases). Germline lookup yields CDR1 MNHEY and CDR2 SMNVEV (reference sequence). The CDR3 consists of 14 residues. Trimming took off 4 bases at V and 8 bases at J, with 14 bases between the two ends. The CDR3 loop is CASSYAGAEEKLFF. The CDR3 DNA follows: TGTGCCAGCAGTTATGCGGGGGCGGAAGAAAAACTGTTTTTT. Full variable domain (remainder filled in from reference TRBV27 and TRBJ1-4): EAQVTQNPRYLITVTGKKLTVTCSQNMNHEYMSWYRQDPGLGLRQIYYSMNVEVTDKGDVPEGYKVSRKEKRNFPLILESPSPNQTSLYFCASSYAGAEEKLFFGSGTQLSVL.

The chain carries TRBV5-1 and TRBJ2-1; TRBD2 matches 8 bases. The ends lost 2 bases at V and 3 bases at J; junction bases unmatched: 13. The length of the CDR3 is 18 residues. Germline CDR1 and CDR2: SGHRS and YFSETQ. The CDR3 reads CASSLTSGKGYDYNEQFF. CDR3 DNA sequence: TGCGCCAGCAGCTTAACTAGCGGAAAAGGATACGACTACAATGAGCAGTTCTTC.

The CDR3 loop reads CASSLGLAGDNTGELFF. CDR3 DNA sequence: TGTGCCAGTAGTCTGGGACTAGCGGGGGATAACACCGGGGAGCTGTTTTTT. This sequence joins TRBV19 and TRBJ2-2, with 14 bases that match TRBD2. From germline, CDR1 is LNHDA and CDR2 SQIVND (reference sequence). The trim removed 5 bases at V and 2 bases at J, leaving 4 bases unmatched. This CDR3 comprises 17 residues.